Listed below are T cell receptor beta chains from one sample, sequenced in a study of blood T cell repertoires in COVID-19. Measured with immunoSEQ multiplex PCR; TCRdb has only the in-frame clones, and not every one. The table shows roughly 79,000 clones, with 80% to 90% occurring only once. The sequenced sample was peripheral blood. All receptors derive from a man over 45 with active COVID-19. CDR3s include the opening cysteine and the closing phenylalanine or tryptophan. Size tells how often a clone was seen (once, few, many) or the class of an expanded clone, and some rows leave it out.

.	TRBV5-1	CASSQGQGYGYTF
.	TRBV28	CASSLTFGGSSMETQYF
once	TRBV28	CASRREPQDEQFF
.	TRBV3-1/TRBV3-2	CASSRWEGGTGELFF
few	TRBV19	CASSSRSGQGNQPQHF
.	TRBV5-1	CASSPGQPWETQYF
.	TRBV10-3	CAISERELAGFNEQFF
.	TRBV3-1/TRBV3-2	CASSGERTTGDNEQFF
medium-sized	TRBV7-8	CASSLGGKTHEQYF
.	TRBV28	CASTPRVSKTSNYGFYYGYTF
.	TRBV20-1	CSASALYEQYF
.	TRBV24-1	CATRGQGVRTGELFF
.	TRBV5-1	CASSSLGGRNTGELFF
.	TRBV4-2	CASSQEVGTSGTDTQYF
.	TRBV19	CASSIAASNQPQHF
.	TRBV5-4	CASSFEINEKLFF
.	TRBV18	CASSLDMNTEAFF
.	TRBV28	CAIHHPGYGYTF
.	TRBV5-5	CASRSGSGGYYEQYF
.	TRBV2	CASKASGYNEQFF
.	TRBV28	CASRTGYRNEQYF
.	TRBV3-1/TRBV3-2	CASSQDWSGDYEQYF
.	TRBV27	CASSLRIPGQPRETQYF
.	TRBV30	CAWSVGGGYEQYF
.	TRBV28	CASSIFSTGVAKNIQYF
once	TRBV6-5	CASRIKPRTGSGYTF
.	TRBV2	CATQTGQGGYGYTF
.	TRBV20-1	CSARSDTQYF
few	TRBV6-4	CASSDSISGEDTQYF
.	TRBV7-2	CASSPRPGHTDTQYF
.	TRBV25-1	CASSEYGTDYGYTF
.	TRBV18	CASSPPSGPYEQYF
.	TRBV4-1	CASSQEKGFDGYTF
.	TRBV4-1	CASSQDPGVTNEKLFF
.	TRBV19	CASSIALELNQPQHF
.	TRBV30	CAWSVASHSYNEQFF
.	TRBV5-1	CASREANSYNEQFF
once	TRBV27	CASSFFRVGTEAFF
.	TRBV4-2	CASSQDSGGLQETQYF
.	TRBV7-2	CASSLGLAGETQYF
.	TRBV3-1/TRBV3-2	CASSYSSYEQYF
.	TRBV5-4	CASSLAGAAGNTIYF
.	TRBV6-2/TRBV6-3	CASSYQGGKRPDTEAFF
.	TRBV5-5	CASSRLVGGAYNEQFF
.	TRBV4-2	CASSQDGADTDTQYF
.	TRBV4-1	CASSQVGLYEQYF
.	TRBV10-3	CAISERNFRYLEAFF
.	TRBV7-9	CASSLPWGPGELFF